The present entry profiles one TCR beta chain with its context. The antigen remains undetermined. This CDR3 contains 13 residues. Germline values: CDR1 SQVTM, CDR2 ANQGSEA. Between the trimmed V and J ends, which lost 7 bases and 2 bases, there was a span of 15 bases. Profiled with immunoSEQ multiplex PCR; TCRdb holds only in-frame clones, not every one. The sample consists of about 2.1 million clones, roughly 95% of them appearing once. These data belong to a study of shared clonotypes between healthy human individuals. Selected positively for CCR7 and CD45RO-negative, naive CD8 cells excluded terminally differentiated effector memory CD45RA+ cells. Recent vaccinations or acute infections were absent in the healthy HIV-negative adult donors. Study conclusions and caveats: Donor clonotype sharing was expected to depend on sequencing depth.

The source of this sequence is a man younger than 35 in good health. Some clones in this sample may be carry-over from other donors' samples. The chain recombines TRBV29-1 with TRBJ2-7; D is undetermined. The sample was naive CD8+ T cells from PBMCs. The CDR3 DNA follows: TGCAGCGCAACCGGATCCCTAACCTACGAGCAGTACTTC. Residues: CSATGSLTYEQYF.